The 13 T cell receptor beta chains given below trace back to one sample, sequenced in a study of PD-L1 blockade in urothelial cancer. Stated time point: pretreatment peripheral blood. Repertoires were generated with immunoSEQ multiplex PCR, while TCRdb's copy carries only in-frame clones and drops some. The sample records 90,000 to 100,000 clones, around 87% being singletons. The material was PBMCs, obtained around atezolizumab (anti-PD-L1) treatment. All receptors come from a man aged 55 to 70 with urothelial cancer.

V and J are TRBV19 and TRBJ1-1, with no clear D. The length of the CDR3 is 14 residues. The V gene's germline CDR1 is LNHDA and CDR2 SQIVND (reference sequence). V was trimmed by 3 bases and J by 2 bases, leaving 10 bases between them. The DNA for the CDR3 is TGTGCCAGTAGTATCGGCCAGACAAACACTGAAGCTTTCTTT. Protein: CASSIGQTNTEAFF.

The chain has TRBV7-9 and TRBJ2-7; maybe TRBD1 (6 bases). V was shortened by 0 bases and J by 9 bases, with 12 bases between the two germline ends. In germline, CDR1 is SEHNR, CDR2 FQNEAQ (reference sequence). The CDR3 sequence is 13 residues long. The CDR3 DNA follows: TGTGCCAGCAGCTTAGCATCGATAGGGGGGCAGTACTTC. Residues: CASSLASIGGQYF.

This chain connects TRBV21-1 to TRBJ2-3; the D call in the table, TRBD2, was not verified against the DNA. TRBV21-1 is shown as a pseudogene. The CDR3 has 20 amino acids. This CDR3 is CASSTRGTSGRWLQGDTQYF. The CDR3 nucleotides are TGTGCCAGCAGCACAAGGGGGACTAGCGGGAGGTGGCTTCAAGGAGATACGCAGTATTTT.

This clone was picked up one time. V and J are TRBV7-3 and TRBJ1-2; TRBD1 might be the D (6 bases). V dropped 5 bases and J dropped 7 bases, with 14 bases sitting between them. The CDR3 spans 13 residues. Germline V gene data show CDR1 as SGHTA and CDR2 as FQGTGA. The CDR3 coding sequence is TGTGCCAGCAGCGAACAGGGTGGGTCTGGCTACACCTTC. Translating it yields CASSEQGGSGYTF.

The rearrangement joins TRBV27 to TRBJ1-5; 8 bases agree with TRBD1. In germline, CDR1 is MNHEY, CDR2 SMNVEV (reference sequence). This CDR3 comprises 17 residues. V shed 4 bases and J 5 bases; nucleotides not matched to a gene: 13. In nucleotides, the CDR3 is TGTGCCAGCAGTTCACCCACTCGGACAGGGAGGGATCAGCCCCAGCATTTT. Encoded protein: CASSSPTRTGRDQPQHF.

This rearrangement joins TRBV15 to TRBJ2-5; 10 nucleotides match TRBD2. Trimming removed 0 bases from V and 2 bases from J; junction bases left unmatched: 12. The CDR3 loop spans 19 amino acids. Germline CDR1 and CDR2: LNHNV and YYDKDF (reference sequence). The CDR3 sequence: CATSRDQLAGGSRQETQYF. The CDR3 region has the DNA TGTGCCACCAGCAGAGATCAGTTAGCGGGGGGATCGAGACAAGAGACCCAGTACTTC.

The V and J genes are TRBV2 and TRBJ2-7; weak D call: TRBD1 (6 bases). This CDR3 is built from 13 residues. Trimming stripped 5 bases from V and 5 bases from J, with 13 bases between. The germline gives CDR1 SNHLY, CDR2 FYNNEI. The CDR3 DNA follows: TGTGCCAGCAGTACAGGGTTTATCGACGAGCAGTACTTC. Protein product: CASSTGFIDEQYF.

This clone has a single count. CDR3 residues: CASIGGGYISPAAFF. CDR3 DNA: TGTGCCAGCATCGGAGGGGGCTACATTTCCCCAGCAGCTTTCTTT. This chain joins TRBV27 and TRBJ1-1, with 7 bases aligning to TRBD1. The trim removed 7 bases at V and 10 bases at J, leaving 18 bases unmatched. Germline CDR1 MNHEY, CDR2 SMNVEV (reference sequence). The CDR3 is made up of 15 amino acids.

V usage is TRBV7-2 and J usage is TRBJ2-5; D remains ambiguous. The germline V gene encodes CDR1 SGHTA and CDR2 FQGNSA. Trimming stripped 5 bases from V and 5 bases from J, with 6 bases between. The CDR3 has 11 residues. The CDR3: CASSPSETQYF. The DNA for the CDR3 is TGTGCCAGCAGCCCTTCGGAGACCCAGTACTTC.

With regard to this clone: Sequence at one end of the junction differs from germline and may be a read error. This chain links TRBV5-1 with TRBJ2-7; 12 bases are shared with TRBD1. This CDR3 is 15 amino acids long. The germline V gene has CDR1 SGHRS and CDR2 YFSETQ. CDR3 DNA sequence: TGCGCCAACAGCGGCCGGGACAGGGGGCTGGACGAGCAGTACTTC. Residues: CANSGRDRGLDEQYF.

CDR3 nucleotides: TGTGCCAGTTCAGCGGGGGGTCCTAGCACAGATACGCAGTATTTT. This gives the protein CASSAGGPSTDTQYF. This rearrangement joins TRBV6-1 to TRBJ2-3, with 9 bases lining up with TRBD2. The V gene's germline CDR1 is MNHNS and CDR2 SASEGT. This CDR3 has 15 amino acids. J lost 0 bases, V lost 9 bases, and 7 bases had no gene match.

DNA of the CDR3: TGTGCCAGCAGCTCGGGGGCGGTGGCGGGGGCGGGCTCCTACAATGAGCAGTTCTTC. It yields the protein CASSSGAVAGAGSYNEQFF. The chain couples TRBV7-3 to TRBJ2-1; D is perhaps TRBD2 (7 bases). Germline V lookup: CDR1 SGHTA, CDR2 FQGTGA. The CDR3 extends over 19 amino acids. Trimming left V 4 bases short and J 0 bases short, with 22 bases between. The variable domain in full, with the rest retrieved from reference TRBV7-3 and TRBJ2-1, is GAGVSQTPSNKVTEKGKYVELRCDPISGHTALYWYRQSLGQGPEFLIYFQGTGAADDSGLPNDRFFAVRPEGSVSTLKIQRTERGDSAVYLCASSSGAVAGAGSYNEQFFGPGTRLTVL.

The rearrangement uses TRBV2 and TRBJ2-5; 11 bases fit TRBD2. In germline, CDR1 is SNHLY, CDR2 FYNNEI. V was clipped by 4 bases and J by 5 bases; unmatched bases: 9. There are 16 residues in the CDR3. The CDR3 DNA reads TGTGCCAGCAGTGGATTAGCGGGGGGGCCGGGGGAGACCCAGTACTTC. It yields the protein CASSGLAGGPGETQYF.